Detailed here is one TCR beta chain. The antigen is not known. This specimen belongs to a study of T cells in Graves' hyperthyroidism and ophthalmopathy. This CDR3 is 14 amino acids long. The V gene's germline CDR1 is DFQATT and CDR2 SNEGSKA (reference sequence). Study-wide results and caveats: Ophthalmopathy was told apart from stable hyperthyroidism by a 13 V-J model.

There were TCR beta CDR3 regions amplified from RNA transcripts. A first-round RT-PCR of the TCR CDR3 used the HTBI primer set. TCRdb analysed the multiplex PCR reads with MiXCR anew, one entry per CDR3 protein. The table includes about 660,000 distinct CDR3 sequences, less than 45% detected once. The chain links TRBV20-1 to TRBJ2-5; 8 bases align to TRBD1. The J call may be incorrect, as the DNA end agrees better with TRBJ2-1. What was sequenced was peripheral blood or thyroid tissue (not recorded which). This clonotype was sampled from an adult man with Graves' disease, either hyperthyroidism or ophthalmopathy (not recorded which). The chain's CDR3 is CSALTGDNHNEQFF. For the CDR3, the DNA is TGCAGTGCTCTGACAGGGGATAACCACAATGAGCAGTTCTTC.